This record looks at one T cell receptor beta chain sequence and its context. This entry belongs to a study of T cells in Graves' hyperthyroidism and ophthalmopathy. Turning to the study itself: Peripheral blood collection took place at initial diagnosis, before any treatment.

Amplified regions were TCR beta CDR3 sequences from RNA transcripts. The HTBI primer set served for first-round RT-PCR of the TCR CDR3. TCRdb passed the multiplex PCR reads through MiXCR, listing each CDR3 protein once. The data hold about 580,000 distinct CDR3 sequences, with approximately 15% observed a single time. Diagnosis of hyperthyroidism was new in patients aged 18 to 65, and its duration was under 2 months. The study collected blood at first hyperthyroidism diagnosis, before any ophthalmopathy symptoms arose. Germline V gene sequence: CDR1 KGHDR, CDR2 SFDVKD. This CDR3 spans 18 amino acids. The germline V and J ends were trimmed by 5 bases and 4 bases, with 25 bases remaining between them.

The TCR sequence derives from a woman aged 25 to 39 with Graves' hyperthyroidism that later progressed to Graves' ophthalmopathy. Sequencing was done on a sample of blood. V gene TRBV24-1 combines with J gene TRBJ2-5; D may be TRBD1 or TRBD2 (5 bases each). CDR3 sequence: CATSGGRGRAIGVETQYF. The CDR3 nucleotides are TGTGCCACCAGTGGGGGCCGGGGCAGGGCCATCGGGGTAGAGACCCAGTACTTC.